This is a list of T cell receptor beta chains from one sample in a study of CD8 T cells in Susac syndrome. TCRdb independently ran MiXCR on the immunoSEQ multiplex PCR reads; one entry per CDR3 protein. Here the sample spans 50,000 to 60,000 distinct CDR3 sequences, more than 80% being singletons. Sequences were obtained from CD8+ T cells from PBMCs. The receptor set was obtained from a human donor in good health. The CDR3 runs from the conserved cysteine through the conserved F or W. D genes are given only for firm matches. Clone size is given for some rows only: seen once, a few or many times, or a class if the clone is expanded.

size: NA
J: TRBJ2-5
D: NA
V: TRBV3-1
CDR3: CASSQERAWGQETQYF
DNA: TGTGCCAGCAGCCAAGAAAGGGCATGGGGCCAAGAGACCCAGTACTTC

size: NA
J: TRBJ2-2
D: NA
V: TRBV4-2
CDR3: CASSQPFSLGLAGELFF
DNA: TGTGCCAGCAGCCAACCCTTTTCACTGGGACTGGCCGGGGAGCTGTTTTTT

size: once
J: TRBJ2-5
D: NA
V: TRBV5-1
CDR3: CASSLASAGELETQYF
DNA: TGCGCCAGCAGCTTGGCCTCAGCAGGGGAATTGGAGACCCAGTACTTC

size: NA
J: TRBJ2-7
D: NA
V: TRBV4-1
CDR3: CASSYGQGNSYEQYF
DNA: TGCGCCAGCAGCTATGGACAAGGGAACTCCTACGAGCAGTACTTC

size: NA
J: TRBJ1-5
D: NA
V: TRBV19
CDR3: CASSRRTFYQPQHF
DNA: TGTGCCAGTAGTAGAAGAACGTTTTATCAGCCCCAGCATTTT

size: few
J: TRBJ1-5
D: NA
V: TRBV4-2
CDR3: CASSQVSGGGQPQHF
DNA: TGTGCCAGCAGCCAAGTGTCGGGAGGAGGACAGCCCCAGCATTTT

size: NA
J: TRBJ1-5
D: NA
V: TRBV19
CDR3: CASQVRWSDQPQHF
DNA: TGTGCCAGTCAGGTACGGTGGTCGGATCAGCCCCAGCATTTT

size: NA
J: TRBJ2-5
D: NA
V: TRBV25-1
CDR3: CASSEYQETQYF
DNA: TGTGCCAGCAGTGAATACCAAGAGACCCAGTACTTC

size: NA
J: TRBJ2-1
D: TRBD2
V: TRBV29-1
CDR3: CSVEGWSGTSGDYEQFF
DNA: TGCAGCGTTGAAGGGTGGTCAGGGACTAGCGGGGACTATGAGCAGTTCTTC

size: NA
J: TRBJ1-3
D: TRBD1
V: TRBV29-1
CDR3: CSVYDRDDSGNTIYF
DNA: TGCAGCGTTTACGACAGGGACGACTCTGGAAACACCATATATTTT

size: NA
J: TRBJ1-1
D: NA
V: TRBV5-1
CDR3: CASSLAGRGDWATEAFF
DNA: TGCGCCAGCAGCTTGGCCGGCAGGGGAGACTGGGCCACTGAAGCTTTCTTT

size: once
J: TRBJ2-4
D: NA
V: TRBV24-1
CDR3: CATSDTPGVGRNIQYF
DNA: TGTGCCACCAGTGATACCCCCGGCGTTGGCAGAAACATTCAGTACTTC

size: NA
J: TRBJ2-1
D: NA
V: TRBV12-3/TRBV12-4
CDR3: CASSLTSYNEQFF
DNA: TGTGCCAGCAGTTTGACTTCTTACAATGAGCAGTTCTTC

size: NA
J: TRBJ1-1
D: TRBD1
V: TRBV5-1
CDR3: CASSLTGAGGEAFF
DNA: TGCGCCAGCAGCCTGACAGGGGCAGGGGGTGAAGCTTTCTTT

size: NA
J: TRBJ2-7
D: TRBD1
V: TRBV10-3
CDR3: CAISGVDRGSWYEQYF
DNA: TGTGCCATCAGTGGCGTTGACAGGGGCTCATGGTACGAGCAGTACTTC

size: NA
J: TRBJ2-1
D: TRBD1
V: TRBV5-1
CDR3: CASSLLRDRGNEQFF
DNA: TGCGCCAGCAGCCTCCTAAGGGACAGGGGCAATGAGCAGTTCTTC

size: NA
J: TRBJ1-6
D: NA
V: TRBV9
CDR3: CASSVDRRDSPLHF
DNA: TGTGCCAGCAGCGTAGACAGGAGAGATTCACCCCTCCACTTT

size: NA
J: TRBJ2-5
D: TRBD2
V: TRBV19
CDR3: CASGTTFQETQYF
DNA: TGTGCCAGCGGGACTACCTTCCAGGAGACCCAGTACTTC

size: NA
J: TRBJ2-4
D: NA
V: TRBV20-1
CDR3: CSAHPRDLAKNIQYF
DNA: TGCAGTGCTCATCCCCGAGACTTAGCCAAAAACATTCAGTACTTC

size: NA
J: TRBJ1-2
D: TRBD1
V: TRBV4-3
CDR3: CASSQGVDRGQGYTF
DNA: TGCGCCAGCAGCCAAGGGGTCGACAGGGGGCAAGGCTACACCTTC

size: NA
J: TRBJ2-5
D: NA
V: TRBV2
CDR3: CASRRRGDRETQYF
DNA: TGTGCCAGCAGAAGACGCGGGGATCGAGAGACCCAGTACTTC

size: NA
J: TRBJ2-3
D: NA
V: TRBV21-1
CDR3: CASSVTGGHSDTQYF
DNA: TGTGCCAGCAGCGTCACGGGGGGGCACTCAGATACGCAGTATTTT

size: NA
J: TRBJ2-7
D: NA
V: TRBV5-4
CDR3: CASSLDMYSYEQYF
DNA: TGTGCCAGCAGCCTCGACATGTACTCCTACGAGCAGTACTTC

size: once
J: TRBJ2-3
D: NA
V: TRBV27
CDR3: CASSPLDSTDTQYF
DNA: TGTGCCAGCAGTCCGTTGGACAGCACAGATACGCAGTATTTT

size: NA
J: TRBJ1-2
D: NA
V: TRBV7-9
CDR3: CASSLEVQGIDGYTF
DNA: TGTGCCAGCAGCTTAGAGGTCCAGGGGATTGATGGCTACACCTTC

size: NA
J: TRBJ2-1
D: NA
V: TRBV6-4
CDR3: CASSDGQNNEQFF
DNA: TGTGCCAGCAGTGACGGTCAGAACAATGAGCAGTTCTTC

size: NA
J: TRBJ1-2
D: NA
V: TRBV19
CDR3: CASSIGHFYGYTF
DNA: TGTGCCAGTAGTATAGGACACTTCTATGGCTACACCTTC

size: few
J: TRBJ1-4
D: NA
V: TRBV4-1
CDR3: CASTGQAATNEKLFF
DNA: TGCGCCAGCACTGGCCAGGCCGCAACTAATGAAAAACTGTTTTTT

size: NA
J: TRBJ2-1
D: TRBD2
V: TRBV6-5
CDR3: CASSYGVASGGENEQFF
DNA: TGTGCCAGCAGTTACGGTGTCGCTAGCGGGGGGGAGAATGAGCAGTTCTTC

size: NA
J: TRBJ1-1
D: NA
V: TRBV24-1
CDR3: CATSEKACRSPLNTEAFF
DNA: TGTGCCACCAGTGAAAAAGCTTGTAGATCCCCACTGAACACTGAAGCTTTCTTT

size: NA
J: TRBJ1-1
D: NA
V: TRBV19
CDR3: CASGPMNTEAFF
DNA: TGTGCCAGTGGGCCCATGAACACTGAAGCTTTCTTT

size: NA
J: TRBJ2-1
D: TRBD1
V: TRBV5-1
CDR3: CASSLRGGDRGFGEQFF
DNA: TGCGCCAGCAGCTTACGGGGGGGGGACAGGGGATTCGGTGAGCAGTTCTTC

size: NA
J: TRBJ2-7
D: TRBD2
V: TRBV7-9
CDR3: CASSVSGGEDYEQYF
DNA: TGTGCCAGCAGTGTTTCGGGAGGAGAGGACTACGAGCAGTACTTC

size: NA
J: TRBJ2-7
D: NA
V: TRBV19
CDR3: CASSPRTGIYEQYF
DNA: TGTGCCAGTAGTCCCCGGACGGGAATCTACGAGCAGTACTTC

size: once
J: TRBJ2-2
D: NA
V: TRBV9
CDR3: CASSPRGQPVGELFF
DNA: TGTGCCAGCAGCCCCAGAGGACAACCGGTGGGGGAGCTGTTTTTT

size: few
J: TRBJ2-1
D: NA
V: TRBV29-1
CDR3: CSVEARGHYNEQFF
DNA: TGCAGCGTTGAAGCCAGGGGTCACTACAATGAGCAGTTCTTC

size: NA
J: TRBJ1-4
D: NA
V: TRBV27
CDR3: CASSTGAQGKLFF
DNA: TGTGCCAGCAGCACCGGGGCCCAGGGAAAACTGTTTTTT

size: NA
J: TRBJ1-2
D: NA
V: TRBV20-1
CDR3: CSARGYITLRYGYTF
DNA: TGCAGTGCTAGGGGCTACATAACTCTTCGCTATGGCTACACCTTC

size: NA
J: TRBJ1-1
D: TRBD1
V: TRBV6-1
CDR3: CASSFGTGVGNTEAFF
DNA: TGTGCCAGCAGCTTCGGGACAGGGGTTGGTAACACTGAAGCTTTCTTT

size: once
J: TRBJ2-7
D: TRBD1
V: TRBV12-3/TRBV12-4
CDR3: CASSVGTGAYEQYF
DNA: TGTGCCAGCAGTGTCGGGACAGGCGCCTACGAGCAGTACTTC

size: NA
J: TRBJ1-2
D: NA
V: TRBV5-1
CDR3: CASSTGQFPNYGYTF
DNA: TGCGCCAGCAGCACCGGACAGTTTCCTAACTATGGCTACACCTTC